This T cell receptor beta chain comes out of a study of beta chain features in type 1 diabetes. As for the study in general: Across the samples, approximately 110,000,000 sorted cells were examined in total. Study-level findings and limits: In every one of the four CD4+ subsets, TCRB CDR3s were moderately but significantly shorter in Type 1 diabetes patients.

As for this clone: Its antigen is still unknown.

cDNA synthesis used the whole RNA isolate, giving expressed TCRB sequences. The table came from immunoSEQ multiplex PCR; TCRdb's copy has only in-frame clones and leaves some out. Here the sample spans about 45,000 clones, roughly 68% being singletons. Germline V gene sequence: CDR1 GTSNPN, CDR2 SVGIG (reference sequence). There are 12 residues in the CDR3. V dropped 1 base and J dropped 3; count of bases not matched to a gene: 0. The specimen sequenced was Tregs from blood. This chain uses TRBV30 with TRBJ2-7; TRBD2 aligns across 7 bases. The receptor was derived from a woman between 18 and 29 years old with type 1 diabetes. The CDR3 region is CAWSAGGYEQYF. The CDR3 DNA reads TGTGCCTGGAGTGCGGGGGGCTACGAGCAGTACTTC.